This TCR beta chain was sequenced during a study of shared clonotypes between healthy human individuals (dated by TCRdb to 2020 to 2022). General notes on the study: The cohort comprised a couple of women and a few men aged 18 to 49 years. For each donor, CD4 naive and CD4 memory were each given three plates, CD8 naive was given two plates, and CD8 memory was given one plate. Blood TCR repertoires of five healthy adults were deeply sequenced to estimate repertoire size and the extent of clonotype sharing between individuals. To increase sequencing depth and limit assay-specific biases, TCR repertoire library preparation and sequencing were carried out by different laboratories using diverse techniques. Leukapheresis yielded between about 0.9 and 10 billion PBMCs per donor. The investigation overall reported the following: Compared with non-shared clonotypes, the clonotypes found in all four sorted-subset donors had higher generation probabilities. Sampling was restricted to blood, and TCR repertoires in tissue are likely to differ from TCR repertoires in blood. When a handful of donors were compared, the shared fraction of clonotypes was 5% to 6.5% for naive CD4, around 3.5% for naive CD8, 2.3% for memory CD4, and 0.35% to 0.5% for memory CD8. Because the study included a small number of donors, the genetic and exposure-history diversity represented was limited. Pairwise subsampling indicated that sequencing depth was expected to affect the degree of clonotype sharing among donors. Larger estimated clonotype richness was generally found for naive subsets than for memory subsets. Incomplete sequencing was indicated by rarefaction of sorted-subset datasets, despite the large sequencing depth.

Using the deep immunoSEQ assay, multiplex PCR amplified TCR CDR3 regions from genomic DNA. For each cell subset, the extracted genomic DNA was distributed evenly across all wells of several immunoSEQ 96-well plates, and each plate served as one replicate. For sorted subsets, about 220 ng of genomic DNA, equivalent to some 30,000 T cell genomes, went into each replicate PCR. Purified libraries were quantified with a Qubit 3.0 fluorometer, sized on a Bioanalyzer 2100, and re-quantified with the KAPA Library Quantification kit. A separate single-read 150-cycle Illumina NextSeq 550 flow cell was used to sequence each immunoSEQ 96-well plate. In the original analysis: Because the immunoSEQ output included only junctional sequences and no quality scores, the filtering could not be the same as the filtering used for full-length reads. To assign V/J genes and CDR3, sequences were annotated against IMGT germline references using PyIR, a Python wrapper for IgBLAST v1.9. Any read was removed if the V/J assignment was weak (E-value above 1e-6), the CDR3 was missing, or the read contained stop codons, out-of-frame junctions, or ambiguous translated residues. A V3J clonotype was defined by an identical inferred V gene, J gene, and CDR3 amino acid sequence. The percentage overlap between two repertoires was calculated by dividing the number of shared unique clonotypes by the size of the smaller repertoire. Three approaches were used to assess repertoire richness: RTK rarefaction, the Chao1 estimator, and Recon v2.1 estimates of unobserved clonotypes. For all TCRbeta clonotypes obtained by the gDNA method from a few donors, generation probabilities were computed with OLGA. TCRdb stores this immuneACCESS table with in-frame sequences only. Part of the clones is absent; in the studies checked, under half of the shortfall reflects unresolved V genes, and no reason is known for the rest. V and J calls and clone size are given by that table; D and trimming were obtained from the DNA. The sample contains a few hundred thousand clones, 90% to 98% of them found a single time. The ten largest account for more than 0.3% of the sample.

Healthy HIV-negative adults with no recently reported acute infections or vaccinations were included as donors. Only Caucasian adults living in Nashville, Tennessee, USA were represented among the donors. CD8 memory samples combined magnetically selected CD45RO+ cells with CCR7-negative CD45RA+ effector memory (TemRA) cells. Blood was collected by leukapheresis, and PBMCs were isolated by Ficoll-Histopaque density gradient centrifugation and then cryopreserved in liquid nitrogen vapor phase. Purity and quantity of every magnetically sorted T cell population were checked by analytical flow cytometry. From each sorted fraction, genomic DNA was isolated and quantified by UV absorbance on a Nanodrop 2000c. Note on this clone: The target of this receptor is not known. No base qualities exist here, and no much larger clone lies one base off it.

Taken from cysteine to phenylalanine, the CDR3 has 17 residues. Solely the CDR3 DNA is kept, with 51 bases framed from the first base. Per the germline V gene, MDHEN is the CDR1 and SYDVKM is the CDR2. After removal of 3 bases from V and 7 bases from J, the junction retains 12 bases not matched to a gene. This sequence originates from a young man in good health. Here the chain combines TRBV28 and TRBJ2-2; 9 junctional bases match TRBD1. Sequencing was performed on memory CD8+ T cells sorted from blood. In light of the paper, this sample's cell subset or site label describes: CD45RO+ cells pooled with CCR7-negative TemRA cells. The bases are TGTGCCAGCAGTTTCCCAGCAGACAGGGGGAAGAACGGGGAGCTGTTTTTT. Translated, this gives CASSFPADRGKNGELFF. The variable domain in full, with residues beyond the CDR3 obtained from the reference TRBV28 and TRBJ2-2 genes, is DVKVTQSSRYLVKRTGEKVFLECVQDMDHENMFWYRQDPGLGLRLIYFSYDVKMKEKGDIPEGYSVSREKKERFSLILESASTNQTSMYLCASSFPADRGKNGELFFGEGSRLTVL.